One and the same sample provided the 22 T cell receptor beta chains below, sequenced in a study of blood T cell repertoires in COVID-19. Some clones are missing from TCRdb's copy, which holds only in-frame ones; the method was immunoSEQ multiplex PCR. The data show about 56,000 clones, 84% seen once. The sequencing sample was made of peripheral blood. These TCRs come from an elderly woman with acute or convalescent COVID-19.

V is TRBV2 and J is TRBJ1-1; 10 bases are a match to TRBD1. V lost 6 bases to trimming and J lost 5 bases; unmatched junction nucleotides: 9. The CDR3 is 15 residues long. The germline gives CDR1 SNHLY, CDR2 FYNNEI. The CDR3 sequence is CASRPDRGRWTEAFF. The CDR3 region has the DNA TGTGCCAGCAGACCCGACAGGGGGCGGTGGACTGAAGCTTTCTTT.

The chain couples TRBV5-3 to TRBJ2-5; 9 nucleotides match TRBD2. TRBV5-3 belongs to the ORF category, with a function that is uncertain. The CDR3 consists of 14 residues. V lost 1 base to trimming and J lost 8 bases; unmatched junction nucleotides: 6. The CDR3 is CARSLSGLATTQYF. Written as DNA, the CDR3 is TGTGCCAGAAGCTTGTCCGGACTAGCGACAACCCAGTACTTC.

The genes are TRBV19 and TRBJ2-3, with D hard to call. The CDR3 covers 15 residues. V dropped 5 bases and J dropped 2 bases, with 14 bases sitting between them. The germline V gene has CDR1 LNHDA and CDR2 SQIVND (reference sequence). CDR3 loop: CASSPGIISTDTQYF. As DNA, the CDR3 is TGTGCCAGTAGTCCTGGCATAATCTCCACAGATACGCAGTATTTT. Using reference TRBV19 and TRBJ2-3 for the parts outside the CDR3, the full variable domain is DGGITQSPKYLFRKEGQNVTLSCEQNLNHDAMYWYRQDPGQGLRLIYYSQIVNDFQKGDIAEGYSVSREKKESFPLTVTSAQKNPTAFYLCASSPGIISTDTQYFGPGTRLTVL.

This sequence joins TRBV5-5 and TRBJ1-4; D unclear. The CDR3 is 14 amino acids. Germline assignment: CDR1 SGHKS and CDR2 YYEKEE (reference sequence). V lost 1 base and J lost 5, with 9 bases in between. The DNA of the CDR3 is TGTGCCAGCAGCTTGAAACAGATCAATGAAAAACTGTTTTTT. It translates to CASSLKQINEKLFF.

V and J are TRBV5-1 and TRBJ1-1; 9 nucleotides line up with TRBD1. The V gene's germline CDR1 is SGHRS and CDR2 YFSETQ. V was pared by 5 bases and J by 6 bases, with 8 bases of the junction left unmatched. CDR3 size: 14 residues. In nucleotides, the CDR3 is TGCGCCAGCAGTTCTACAGGGGGCCGGGCTGAAGCTTTCTTT. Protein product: CASSSTGGRAEAFF. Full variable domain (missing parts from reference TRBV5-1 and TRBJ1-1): KAGVTQTPRYLIKTRGQQVTLSCSPISGHRSVSWYQQTPGQGLQFLFEYFSETQRNKGNFPGRFSGRQFSNSRSEMNVSTLELGDSALYLCASSSTGGRAEAFFGQGTRLTVV.

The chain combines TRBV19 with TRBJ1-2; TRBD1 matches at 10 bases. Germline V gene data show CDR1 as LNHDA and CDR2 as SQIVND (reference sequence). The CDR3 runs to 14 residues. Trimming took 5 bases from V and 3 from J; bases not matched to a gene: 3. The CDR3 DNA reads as TGTGCCAGTAGTGGGGACAGGGGTCACTATGGCTACACCTTC. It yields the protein CASSGDRGHYGYTF.

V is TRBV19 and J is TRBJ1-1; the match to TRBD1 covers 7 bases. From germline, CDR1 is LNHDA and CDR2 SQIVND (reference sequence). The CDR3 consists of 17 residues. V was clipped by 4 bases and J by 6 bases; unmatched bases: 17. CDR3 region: CASSKGTDLSLPPEAFF. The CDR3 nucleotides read TGTGCCAGTAGTAAGGGGACAGACCTCTCACTCCCCCCTGAAGCTTTCTTT.

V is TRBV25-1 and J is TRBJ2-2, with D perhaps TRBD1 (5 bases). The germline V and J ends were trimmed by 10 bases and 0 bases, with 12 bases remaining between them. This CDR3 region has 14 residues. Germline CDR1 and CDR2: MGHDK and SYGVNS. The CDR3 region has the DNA TGTGCCACTACAGGAACCCCGAACACCGGGGAGCTGTTTTTT. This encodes CATTGTPNTGELFF.

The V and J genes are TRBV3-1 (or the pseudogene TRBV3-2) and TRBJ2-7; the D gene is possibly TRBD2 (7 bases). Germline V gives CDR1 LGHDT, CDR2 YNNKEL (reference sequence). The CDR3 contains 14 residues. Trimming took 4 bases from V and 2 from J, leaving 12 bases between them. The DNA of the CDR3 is TGTGCCAGCAGCCCGGGGGGCAACCCCTACGAGCAGTACTTC. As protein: CASSPGGNPYEQYF.

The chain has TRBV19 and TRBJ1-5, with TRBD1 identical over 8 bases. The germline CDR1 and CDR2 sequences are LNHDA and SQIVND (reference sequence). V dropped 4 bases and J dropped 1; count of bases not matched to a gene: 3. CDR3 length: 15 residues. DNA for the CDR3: TGTGCCAGTAGTAGACAGGGGAAGAGCAATCAGCCCCAGCATTTT. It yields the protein CASSRQGKSNQPQHF.

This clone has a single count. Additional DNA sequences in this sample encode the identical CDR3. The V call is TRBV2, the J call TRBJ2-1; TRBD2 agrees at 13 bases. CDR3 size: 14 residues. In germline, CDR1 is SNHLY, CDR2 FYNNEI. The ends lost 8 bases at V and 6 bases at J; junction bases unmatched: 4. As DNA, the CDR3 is TGTGCCAGCCGGACTAGCGGGGGAAGCAATGAGCAGTTCTTC. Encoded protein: CASRTSGGSNEQFF.

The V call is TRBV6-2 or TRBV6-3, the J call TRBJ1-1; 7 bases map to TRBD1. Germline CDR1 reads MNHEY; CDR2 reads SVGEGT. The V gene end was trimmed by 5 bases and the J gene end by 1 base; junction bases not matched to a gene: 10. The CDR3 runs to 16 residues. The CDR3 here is CASSNAATGKNTEAFF. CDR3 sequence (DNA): TGTGCCAGCAGTAACGCCGCGACAGGGAAGAACACTGAAGCTTTCTTT.

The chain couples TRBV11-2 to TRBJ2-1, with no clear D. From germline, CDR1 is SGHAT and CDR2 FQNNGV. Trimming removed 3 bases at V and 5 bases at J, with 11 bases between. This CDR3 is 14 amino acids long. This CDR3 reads CASSFSITDNEQFF. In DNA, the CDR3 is TGTGCCAGCAGCTTTTCTATCACTGACAATGAGCAGTTCTTC.

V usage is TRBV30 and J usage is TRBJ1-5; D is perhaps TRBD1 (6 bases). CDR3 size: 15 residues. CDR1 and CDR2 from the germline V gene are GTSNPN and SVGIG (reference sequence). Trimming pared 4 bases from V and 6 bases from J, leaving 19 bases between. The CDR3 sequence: CAWKPQGSLGQPQHF. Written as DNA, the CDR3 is TGTGCCTGGAAACCCCAGGGGTCTTTGGGTCAGCCCCAGCATTTT.

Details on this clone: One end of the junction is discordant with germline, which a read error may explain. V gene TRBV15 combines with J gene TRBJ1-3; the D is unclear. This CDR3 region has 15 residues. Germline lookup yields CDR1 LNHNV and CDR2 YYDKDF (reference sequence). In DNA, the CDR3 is TGTGCCACCAGCAGAGATCTGAGTGCTGGTAACACCATATATTTT. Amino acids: CATSRDLSAGNTIYF.

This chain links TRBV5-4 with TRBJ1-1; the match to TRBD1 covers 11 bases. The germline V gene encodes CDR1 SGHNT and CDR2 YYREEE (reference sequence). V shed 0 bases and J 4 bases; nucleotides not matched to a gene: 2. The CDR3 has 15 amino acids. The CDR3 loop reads CASSLGGTGGTEAFF. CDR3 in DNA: TGTGCCAGCAGCTTGGGGGGGACAGGGGGCACTGAAGCTTTCTTT.

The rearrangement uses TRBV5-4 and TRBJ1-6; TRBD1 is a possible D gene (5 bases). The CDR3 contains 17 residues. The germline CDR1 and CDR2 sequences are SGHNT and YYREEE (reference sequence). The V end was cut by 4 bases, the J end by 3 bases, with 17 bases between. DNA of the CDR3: TGTGCCAGCAGCGATGGGGACGGACTACACTATAATTCACCCCTCCACTTT. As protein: CASSDGDGLHYNSPLHF.

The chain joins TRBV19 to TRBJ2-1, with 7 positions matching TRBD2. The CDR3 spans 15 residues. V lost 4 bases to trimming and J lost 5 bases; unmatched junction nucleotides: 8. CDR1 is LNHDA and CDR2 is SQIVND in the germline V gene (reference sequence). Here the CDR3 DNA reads TGTGCCAGTAGTACGCGCGGGGGATACAACAATGAGCAGTTCTTC. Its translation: CASSTRGGYNNEQFF.

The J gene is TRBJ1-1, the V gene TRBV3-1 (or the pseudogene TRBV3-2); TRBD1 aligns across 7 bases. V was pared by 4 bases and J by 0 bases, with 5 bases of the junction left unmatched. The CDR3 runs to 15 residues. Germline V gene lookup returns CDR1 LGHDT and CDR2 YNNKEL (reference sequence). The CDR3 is CASSRPGQMNTEAFF. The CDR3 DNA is TGTGCCAGCAGCCGGCCGGGACAGATGAACACTGAAGCTTTCTTT.

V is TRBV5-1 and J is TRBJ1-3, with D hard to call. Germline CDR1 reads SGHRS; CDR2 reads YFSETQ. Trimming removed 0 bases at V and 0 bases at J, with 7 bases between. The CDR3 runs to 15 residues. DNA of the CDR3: TGCGCCAGCAGCTTGGGAGGGAACTCTGGAAACACCATATATTTT. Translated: CASSLGGNSGNTIYF.

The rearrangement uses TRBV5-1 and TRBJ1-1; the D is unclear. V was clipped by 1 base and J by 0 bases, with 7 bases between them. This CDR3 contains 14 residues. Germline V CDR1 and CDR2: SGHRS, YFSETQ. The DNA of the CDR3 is TGCGCCAGCAGCTTGTTACAGCTGAACACTGAAGCTTTCTTT. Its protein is CASSLLQLNTEAFF.

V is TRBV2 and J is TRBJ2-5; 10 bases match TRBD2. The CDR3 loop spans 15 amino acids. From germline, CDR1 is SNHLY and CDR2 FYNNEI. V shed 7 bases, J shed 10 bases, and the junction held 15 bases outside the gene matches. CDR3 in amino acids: CASTATSGLVGDQYF. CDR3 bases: TGTGCCAGCACCGCGACTAGCGGGCTAGTCGGGGACCAGTACTTC.